A single sample is the source of the 9 T cell receptor beta chains below, sequenced in a study of blood T cell repertoires in COVID-19. The assay was immunoSEQ multiplex PCR, and TCRdb's table has in-frame clones only and misses some. In the table there are about 74,000 clones, around three quarters of which are singletons. Sequenced: peripheral blood. The receptors derive from a human donor in a cohort sampled during active COVID-19.

The chain uses TRBV5-6 and TRBJ2-4; 8 nucleotides match TRBD2. Per germline, CDR1 SGHDT and CDR2 YYEEEE. The CDR3 has 19 amino acids. V shed 2 bases, J shed 0 bases, and the junction held 13 bases outside the gene matches. The CDR3 sequence is CASSFLPAGESSAKNIQYF. CDR3 in DNA: TGTGCCAGCAGCTTTCTGCCAGCGGGAGAATCTTCAGCCAAAAACATTCAGTACTTC.

The rearrangement uses TRBV19 and TRBJ2-7, with 9 bases that match TRBD2. The V segment lost 1 base and the J segment 3 bases; nucleotides outside the gene matches: 4. The CDR3 runs to 15 residues. Germline V CDR1 and CDR2: LNHDA, SQIVND (reference sequence). The CDR3 DNA follows: TGTGCCAGTAGTATAGGACTAGCGGCCCTCTACGAGCAGTACTTC. Encoded protein: CASSIGLAALYEQYF.

The chain links TRBV7-8 to TRBJ2-2; TRBD1 matches at 10 bases. The junction had 7 bases not matched to a gene; V was cut back by 4 bases and J by 5 bases. Per germline, CDR1 SGHVS and CDR2 FQNEAQ. The CDR3 is 16 residues long. The CDR3 protein is CASSSPGQGRTGELFF. In DNA form, the CDR3 reads TGTGCCAGCAGCTCTCCGGGACAGGGGAGGACCGGGGAGCTGTTTTTT.

This rearrangement joins TRBV10-3 to TRBJ2-2; 15 positions agree with TRBD2. The germline gives CDR1 ENHRY, CDR2 SYGVKD. The CDR3 extends over 19 amino acids. V dropped 6 bases and J dropped 4; count of bases not matched to a gene: 12. DNA for the CDR3: TGTGCCATCAGCAAAGCGGGACTAGCGGGAGGAATGGGCACCGGGGAGCTGTTTTTT. Its protein product is CAISKAGLAGGMGTGELFF.

The chain uses TRBV5-1 and TRBJ2-1; D gene ambiguous. The germline V gene has CDR1 SGHRS and CDR2 YFSETQ. V dropped 1 base and J dropped 5 bases, with 10 bases sitting between them. This CDR3 is 14 amino acids long. For the CDR3, the DNA is TGCGCCAGCAGCTTGACGGTAGTAAACAATGAGCAGTTCTTC. Protein sequence: CASSLTVVNNEQFF.

The chain employs TRBV11-3 and TRBJ2-3, with D perhaps TRBD1 (6 bases). The V gene lost 6 bases and the J gene lost 4 bases, with 8 bases spanning the gap. The CDR3 has 12 amino acids. Germline V gives CDR1 SGHNT, CDR2 YENEEA. CDR3 bases: TGTGCCAGCAGTGAGGGGGCAGATACGCAGTATTTT. Translating it yields CASSEGADTQYF.

The gene calls are TRBV27 and TRBJ1-2; D is possibly TRBD1 (6 bases). Trimming pared 4 bases from V and 6 bases from J, leaving 18 bases between. CDR3 size: 15 residues. Germline-derived CDR1 and CDR2 are MNHEY and SMNVEV (reference sequence). The CDR3 protein is CASSSASGEENGYTF. The CDR3 bases are TGTGCCAGCAGTTCCGCCTCAGGGGAAGAGAATGGCTACACCTTC.

This rearrangement joins TRBV2 to TRBJ2-7, with 9 nucleotides matching TRBD2. Germline V lookup: CDR1 SNHLY, CDR2 FYNNEI. J lost 0 bases, V lost 8 bases, and 5 bases had no gene match. The CDR3 totals 14 residues. CDR3 DNA sequence: TGTGCCAGCTGGACTAGCGATCTCTCCTACGAGCAGTACTTC. It codes for CASWTSDLSYEQYF.

This clone was seen only a few times. The V call is TRBV18, the J call TRBJ1-1; D is perhaps TRBD1 (5 bases). The CDR3 is made up of 15 amino acids. CDR1 and CDR2 from the germline V gene are KGHSH and LQKENI. V was cut by 4 bases and J by 5 bases, with 17 bases left in between. The CDR3 DNA reads as TGTGCCAGCTCACGGGGTAGTTCCCCAGGGACTGAAGCTTTCTTT. Translated, it gives CASSRGSSPGTEAFF. Full variable domain (remainder filled in from reference TRBV18 and TRBJ1-1): NAGVMQNPRHLVRRRGQEARLRCSPMKGHSHVYWYRQLPEEGLKFMVYLQKENIIDESGMPKERFSAEFPKEGPSILRIQQVVRGDSAAYFCASSRGSSPGTEAFFGQGTRLTVV.